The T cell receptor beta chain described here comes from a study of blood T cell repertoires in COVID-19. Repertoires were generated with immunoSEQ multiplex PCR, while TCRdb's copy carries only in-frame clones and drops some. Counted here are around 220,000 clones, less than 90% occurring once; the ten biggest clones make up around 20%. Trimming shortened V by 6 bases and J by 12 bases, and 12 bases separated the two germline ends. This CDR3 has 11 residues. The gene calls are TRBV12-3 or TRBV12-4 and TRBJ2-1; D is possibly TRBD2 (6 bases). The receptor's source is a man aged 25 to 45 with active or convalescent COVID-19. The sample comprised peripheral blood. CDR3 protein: CASSSGPWQFF. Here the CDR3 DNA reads TGTGCCAGCAGCAGCGGGCCCTGGCAGTTCTTC.